These 24 T cell receptor beta chains came from one sample sequenced in a study of blood T cell repertoires in COVID-19. Some clones are missing from TCRdb's copy, which holds only in-frame ones; the method was immunoSEQ multiplex PCR. The repertoire holds about 280,000 clones, around nine tenths seen once, with around 2% in the top ten. The sample comprised PBMCs or T cells enriched from blood (not recorded which). Receptors originate from a woman aged 55-70 years in a cohort exposed to, infected with or recovered from COVID-19 (not recorded which).

The V gene is TRBV7-9, the J gene TRBJ1-2, with TRBD1 identical over 8 bases. The CDR3 totals 15 residues. The germline V gene encodes CDR1 SEHNR and CDR2 FQNEAQ (reference sequence). V lost 3 bases to trimming and J lost 2 bases; unmatched junction nucleotides: 5. CDR3 sequence (DNA): TGTGCCAGCAGCTTTTTGACAGGGGCAAACTATGGCTACACCTTC. It yields the protein CASSFLTGANYGYTF. The variable domain in full, completed from reference TRBV7-9 and TRBJ1-2, reads DTGVSQNPRHKITKRGQNVTFRCDPISEHNRLYWYRQTLGQGPEFLTYFQNEAQLEKSRLLSDRFSAERPKGSFSTLEIQRTEQGDSAMYLCASSFLTGANYGYTFGSGTRLTVV.

This clone was detected only a few times. V usage is TRBV2 and J usage is TRBJ2-7; 9 bases are a match to TRBD2. The CDR3 sequence is 12 residues long. The germline V gene encodes CDR1 SNHLY and CDR2 FYNNEI. V gave up 10 bases and J gave up 11 bases; unmatched junction bases: 12. CDR3 sequence: CATQASGNRKYF. The CDR3 DNA follows: TGTGCCACCCAGGCTAGCGGGAATAGAAAGTACTTC.

The DNA of the CDR3 is TGTGCCAGCAGCGAGCGCGGACTAGCCCCGACCACACAAGAGACCCAGTACTTC. Amino acid sequence: CASSERGLAPTTQETQYF. The gene calls are TRBV9 and TRBJ2-5; 8 nucleotides line up with TRBD2. Germline CDR1 is SGDLS and CDR2 is YYNGEE. This CDR3 is built from 18 residues. V shed 3 bases, J shed 2 bases, and the junction held 15 bases outside the gene matches.

The chain carries TRBV9 and TRBJ1-1; 9 nucleotides align to TRBD1. With 2 bases clipped from V and 4 bases from J, the junction kept 3 bases outside the gene matches. CDR1 is SGDLS, CDR2 YYNGEE, per germline. CDR3 size: 14 residues. The DNA of the CDR3 is TGTGCCAGCAGCGTGGGGACAGGGATCACTGAAGCTTTCTTT. Amino acids: CASSVGTGITEAFF. The full variable domain, in which reference TRBV9 and TRBJ1-1 provide the parts outside the CDR3, is DSGVTQTPKHLITATGQRVTLRCSPRSGDLSVYWYQQSLDQGLQFLIQYYNGEERAKGNILERFSAQQFPDLHSELNLSSLELGDSALYFCASSVGTGITEAFFGQGTRLTVV.

The J gene is TRBJ1-2, the V gene TRBV15; TRBD1 aligns across 7 bases. V trimming: 0 bases; J trimming: 4 bases; junction bases outside the gene matches: 5. Germline CDR1 and CDR2: LNHNV and YYDKDF (reference sequence). This CDR3 has 15 residues. The CDR3 DNA follows: TGTGCCACCAGCAGAGAGACCCAGGGGGGCTATGGCTACACCTTC. Its protein is CATSRETQGGYGYTF.

J is TRBJ2-1 and V is TRBV27; D is uncertain. The CDR3 sequence is 15 residues long. V was pared by 5 bases and J by 1 base, with 12 bases between. The germline V gene encodes CDR1 MNHEY and CDR2 SMNVEV (reference sequence). In nucleotides, the CDR3 is TGTGCCAGCAGTCCCCAGCGTGGATCCTACAATGAGCAGTTCTTC. Protein product: CASSPQRGSYNEQFF.

The V gene is TRBV10-1, the J gene TRBJ2-1; 7 bases map to TRBD2. The V gene's germline CDR1 is WNHNN and CDR2 SYGVQD (reference sequence). The CDR3 spans 16 residues. The V and J ends lost 4 bases and 2 bases, in that order; junction bases with no gene match: 8. The CDR3 bases are TGCGCCAGCAGTGGGGCCCGACTAGCCCCCTACAATGAGCAGTTCTTC. Protein product: CASSGARLAPYNEQFF.

The rearrangement links TRBV30 to TRBJ1-1; D unclear. The CDR3 is made up of 14 amino acids. CDR1 GTSNPN and CDR2 SVGIG come from the germline V gene (reference sequence). V was trimmed by 1 base and J by 1 base, leaving 10 bases between them. The DNA for the CDR3 is TGTGCCTGGAGTGCCGAGGACTGGAACACTGAAGCTTTCTTT. It is translated as CAWSAEDWNTEAFF.

The chain carries TRBV5-1 and TRBJ2-5, with 7 bases that match TRBD1. CDR3 size: 14 residues. The V gene's germline CDR1 is SGHRS and CDR2 YFSETQ. V was clipped by 0 bases and J by 5 bases; unmatched bases: 4. The chain's CDR3 is CASSLEGGRETQYF. In DNA, the CDR3 is TGCGCCAGCAGCTTGGAAGGGGGCAGGGAGACCCAGTACTTC.

This chain connects TRBV21-1 to TRBJ2-7; the D call in the table, TRBD1, was not verified against the DNA. TRBV21-1 is a pseudogene locus. The CDR3 length is 15 residues. In DNA form, the CDR3 reads TGTGCCAGCAGCAACGAAACAGGGGAGGTCTACGAGCAGTACTTC. This sequence encodes CASSNETGEVYEQYF.

The count of this clone is one. The gene calls are TRBV30 and TRBJ1-6; D perhaps matches TRBD1 (6 bases). V dropped 2 bases and J dropped 8 bases, with 16 bases sitting between them. The CDR3 totals 15 residues. From germline, CDR1 is GTSNPN and CDR2 SVGIG (reference sequence). The CDR3 DNA reads as TGTGCCTGGAGTTTAGGGGGAGATAAGGATTCACCCCTCCACTTT. Protein: CAWSLGGDKDSPLHF.

The chain is built from TRBV14 and TRBJ2-1; TRBD2 matches 9 bases. J was trimmed by 2 bases and V by 4 bases; bases with no gene match: 6. The CDR3 is 16 amino acids. Germline CDR1 SGHDN, CDR2 FVKESK. The CDR3 loop is CASSRRGGFTYNEQFF. The CDR3 bases are TGTGCCAGCAGCCGGCGGGGGGGATTCACCTACAATGAGCAGTTCTTC.

The genes are TRBV5-4 and TRBJ2-5; maybe TRBD2 (8 bases). CDR1 is SGHNT, CDR2 YYREEE, per germline (reference sequence). CDR3 size: 15 residues. V lost 4 bases and J 7 bases, leaving 20 bases between the germline ends. Here the CDR3 DNA reads TGTGCCAGCAGCACACGACAGGGCCTAGCGGGGACCCAGTACTTC. Translation: CASSTRQGLAGTQYF.

The V and J genes are TRBV19 and TRBJ2-1; a weak D match, TRBD2 (6 bases). Deletions cut 5 bases from V and 5 bases from J, with 16 bases between. This CDR3 region has 15 residues. Germline loops: CDR1 LNHDA, CDR2 SQIVND (reference sequence). The CDR3 sequence: CASSLPGTYNNEQFF. The CDR3 coding sequence is TGTGCCAGTAGTCTACCCGGGACTTACAACAATGAGCAGTTCTTC.

The V and J genes are TRBV2 and TRBJ1-2; possibly TRBD1 for D (5 bases). Germline V lookup: CDR1 SNHLY, CDR2 FYNNEI. The CDR3 is 11 amino acids. V was trimmed by 4 bases and J by 8 bases, leaving 8 bases between them. CDR3 sequence: CASSAGPGYTF. The CDR3 region has the DNA TGTGCCAGCAGTGCAGGGCCCGGCTACACCTTC.

Here the CDR3 DNA reads TGTGCCAGCAGTTCCCTAGCGGGAGGGTTCTACAATGAGCAGTTCTTC. It specifies CASSSLAGGFYNEQFF. The chain combines TRBV27 with TRBJ2-1; TRBD2 matches at 12 bases. Germline CDR1 and CDR2: MNHEY and SMNVEV (reference sequence). This CDR3 region has 16 residues. J gave up 3 bases and V 4 bases, and 4 bases lay outside the gene matches.

This chain joins TRBV2 and TRBJ1-2; TRBD1 is a possible D gene (6 bases). Trimming cost V 7 bases and J 8 bases, with 17 bases left between them. Germline V gene data show CDR1 as SNHLY and CDR2 as FYNNEI. CDR3 size: 13 residues. CDR3 in DNA: TGTGCCAGCACCCTAGCGGGGGCAGGAGGCTACACCTTC. Translation: CASTLAGAGGYTF.

The chain combines TRBV5-6 with TRBJ2-3; 7 bases agree with TRBD2. Germline V lookup: CDR1 SGHDT, CDR2 YYEEEE. V lost 4 bases and J lost 1; bases outside the gene matches: 9. The CDR3 totals 16 residues. This chain's CDR3 is CASSLSAGYGTDTQYF. DNA of the CDR3: TGTGCCAGCAGCCTTTCAGCGGGATATGGCACAGATACGCAGTATTTT.

The chain recombines TRBV7-6 with TRBJ2-3; weak D call: TRBD2 (6 bases). V was cut by 5 bases and J by 2 bases, with 8 bases left in between. This CDR3 has 13 amino acids. The germline CDR1 and CDR2 sequences are SGHVS and FNYEAQ. The CDR3 loop is CASSLDYTDTQYF. In DNA, the CDR3 is TGTGCCAGCAGCCTGGACTACACAGATACGCAGTATTTT.

The rearrangement joins TRBV6-1 to TRBJ2-3, with 14 bases fitting TRBD2. CDR1 MNHNS and CDR2 SASEGT come from the germline V gene. Trimming at V came to 4 bases and at J to 2 bases, leaving 11 bases not matched to a gene. The CDR3 runs to 19 residues. CDR3 region: CASSGGLAGAGSLTDTQYF. The CDR3 DNA reads TGTGCCAGCAGTGGGGGACTAGCGGGAGCCGGTTCCCTCACAGATACGCAGTATTTT.

The chain recombines TRBV10-3 with TRBJ2-2; 7 bases are a match to TRBD1. Looked up from germline, CDR1 is ENHRY and CDR2 is SYGVKD. With 0 bases clipped from V and 4 bases from J, the junction kept 2 bases outside the gene matches. CDR3 length equals 15 residues. The CDR3 loop is CAISESSGGTGELFF. The CDR3 DNA is TGTGCCATCAGTGAGTCTTCAGGGGGCACCGGGGAGCTGTTTTTT.

This clone was observed a single time. The chain combines TRBV6-5 with TRBJ1-4; D perhaps matches TRBD1 (5 bases). The V end lost 4 bases, the J end lost 5 bases, and 11 bases lay between the germline ends. The CDR3 covers 14 residues. Germline V lookup: CDR1 MNHEY, CDR2 SVGAGI. The CDR3 nucleotides read TGTGCCAGCAGTTCAGGGTTGCTGAATGAAAAACTGTTTTTT. This sequence encodes CASSSGLLNEKLFF.

This chain connects TRBV19 to TRBJ2-1; 7 nucleotides line up with TRBD2. This CDR3 has 16 amino acids. With 4 bases clipped from V and 4 bases from J, the junction kept 10 bases outside the gene matches. The germline V gene encodes CDR1 LNHDA and CDR2 SQIVND (reference sequence). In DNA, the CDR3 is TGTGCCAGTAGTAGCCCCGCGGGCGGGGGTTACAATGAGCAGTTCTTC. Translation gives CASSSPAGGGYNEQFF. Supplemented by reference TRBV19 and TRBJ2-1, the full variable domain reads DGGITQSPKYLFRKEGQNVTLSCEQNLNHDAMYWYRQDPGQGLRLIYYSQIVNDFQKGDIAEGYSVSREKKESFPLTVTSAQKNPTAFYLCASSSPAGGGYNEQFFGPGTRLTVL.

This chain uses TRBV29-1 with TRBJ1-4; 7 bases fit TRBD1. Germline V gene data show CDR1 as SQVTM and CDR2 as ANQGSEA. V lost 7 bases, J lost 2 bases, and 10 bases stayed unmatched. The CDR3 loop spans 15 amino acids. The CDR3 here is CSADSAGGTNEKLFF. The CDR3 DNA reads TGCAGCGCAGATAGCGCAGGGGGGACTAATGAAAAACTGTTTTTT.